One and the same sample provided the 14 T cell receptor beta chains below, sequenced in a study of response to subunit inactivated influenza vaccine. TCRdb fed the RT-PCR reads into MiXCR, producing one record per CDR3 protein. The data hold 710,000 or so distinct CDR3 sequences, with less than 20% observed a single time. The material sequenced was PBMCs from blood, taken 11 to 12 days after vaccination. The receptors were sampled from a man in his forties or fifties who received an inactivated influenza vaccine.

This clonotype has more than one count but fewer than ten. The CDR3 coding sequence is TGTGCCAGCAGGACAGGGGTGAGGAACACTGAAGCTTTCTTT. It codes for CASRTGVRNTEAFF. The J gene is TRBJ1-1, the V gene TRBV12-3 or TRBV12-4; the match to TRBD1 covers 8 bases. After removal of 6 bases from V and 1 base from J, the junction contained 4 bases not matched to a gene. This CDR3 region has 14 residues.

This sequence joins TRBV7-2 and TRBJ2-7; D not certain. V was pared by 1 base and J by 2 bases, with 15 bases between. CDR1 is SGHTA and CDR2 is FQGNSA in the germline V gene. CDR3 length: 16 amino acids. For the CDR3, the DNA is TGTGCCAGCAGCTTAGAGCCGCTCGTCAGGACCTACGAGCAGTACTTC. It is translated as CASSLEPLVRTYEQYF.

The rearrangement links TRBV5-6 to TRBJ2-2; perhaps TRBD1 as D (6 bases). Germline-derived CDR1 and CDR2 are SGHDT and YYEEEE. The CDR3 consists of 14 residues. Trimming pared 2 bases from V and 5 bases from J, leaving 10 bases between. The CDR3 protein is CASSFNRATGELFF. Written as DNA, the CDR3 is TGTGCCAGCAGCTTCAACAGGGCTACCGGGGAGCTGTTTTTT.

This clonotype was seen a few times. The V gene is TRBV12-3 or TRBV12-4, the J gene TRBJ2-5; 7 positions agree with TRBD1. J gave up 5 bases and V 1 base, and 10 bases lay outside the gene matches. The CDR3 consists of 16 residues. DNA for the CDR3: TGTGCCAGCAGTTTAGGGGCCGACAGGGTGAAGGAGACCCAGTACTTC. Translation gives CASSLGADRVKETQYF.

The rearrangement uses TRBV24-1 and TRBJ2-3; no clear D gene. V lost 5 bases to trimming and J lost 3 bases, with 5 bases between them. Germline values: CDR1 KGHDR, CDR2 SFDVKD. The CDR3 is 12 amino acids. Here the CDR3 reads CATSVHTDTQYF. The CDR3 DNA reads TGTGCCACCAGTGTACATACAGATACGCAGTATTTT.

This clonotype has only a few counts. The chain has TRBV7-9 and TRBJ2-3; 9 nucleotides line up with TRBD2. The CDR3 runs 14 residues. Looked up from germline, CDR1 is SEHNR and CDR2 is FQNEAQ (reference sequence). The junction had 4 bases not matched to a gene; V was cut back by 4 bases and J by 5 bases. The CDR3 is CASSSSGGRDTQYF. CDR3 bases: TGTGCCAGCAGCTCAAGCGGGGGGAGAGATACGCAGTATTTT.

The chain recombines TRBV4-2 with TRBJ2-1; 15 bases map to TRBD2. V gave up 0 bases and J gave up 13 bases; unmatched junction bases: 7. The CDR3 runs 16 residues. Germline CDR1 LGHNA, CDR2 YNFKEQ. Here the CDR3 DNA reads TGTGCCAGCAGCCAAGACAGGGGACTAGCGGGAGGAGGACAGTTCTTC. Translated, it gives CASSQDRGLAGGGQFF.

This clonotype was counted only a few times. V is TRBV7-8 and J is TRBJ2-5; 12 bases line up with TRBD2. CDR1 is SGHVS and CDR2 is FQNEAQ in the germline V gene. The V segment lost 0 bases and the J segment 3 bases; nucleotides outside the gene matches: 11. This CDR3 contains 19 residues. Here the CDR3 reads CASSLARLAGVSTKETQYF. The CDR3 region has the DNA TGTGCCAGCAGCTTAGCCCGACTAGCGGGAGTCTCCACTAAAGAGACCCAGTACTTC.

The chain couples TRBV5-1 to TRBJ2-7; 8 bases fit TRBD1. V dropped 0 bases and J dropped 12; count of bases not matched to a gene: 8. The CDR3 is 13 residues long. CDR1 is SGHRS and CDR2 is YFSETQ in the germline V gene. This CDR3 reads CASSLEGRDRPYF. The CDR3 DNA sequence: TGCGCCAGCAGCTTGGAAGGCAGGGACAGGCCGTACTTC.

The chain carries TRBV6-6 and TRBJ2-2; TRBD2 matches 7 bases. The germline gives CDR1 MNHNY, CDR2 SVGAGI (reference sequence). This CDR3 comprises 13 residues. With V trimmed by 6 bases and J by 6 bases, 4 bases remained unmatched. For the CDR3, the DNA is TGTGCCAGCAGGGGGGGGATAGCCGGGGAGCTGTTTTTT. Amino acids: CASRGGIAGELFF.

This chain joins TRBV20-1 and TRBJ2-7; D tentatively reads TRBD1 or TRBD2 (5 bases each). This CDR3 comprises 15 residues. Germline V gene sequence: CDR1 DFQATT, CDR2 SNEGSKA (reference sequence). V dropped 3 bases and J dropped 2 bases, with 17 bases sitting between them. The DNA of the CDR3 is TGCAGTGCTAGGGCACCGGGACGGAAGACCTACGAGCAGTACTTC. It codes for CSARAPGRKTYEQYF.

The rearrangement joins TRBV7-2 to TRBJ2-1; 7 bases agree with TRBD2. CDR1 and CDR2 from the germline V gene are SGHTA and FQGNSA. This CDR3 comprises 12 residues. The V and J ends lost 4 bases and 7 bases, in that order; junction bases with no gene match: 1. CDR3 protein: CASSWGGNEQFF. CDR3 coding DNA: TGTGCCAGCAGCTGGGGGGGGAATGAGCAGTTCTTC.

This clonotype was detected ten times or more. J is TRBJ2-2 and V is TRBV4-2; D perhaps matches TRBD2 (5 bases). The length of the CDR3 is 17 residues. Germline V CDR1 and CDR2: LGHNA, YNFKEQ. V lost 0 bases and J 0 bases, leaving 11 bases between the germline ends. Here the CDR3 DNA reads TGTGCCAGCAGCCAAGATTTGGCGGGCCCGAACACCGGGGAGCTGTTTTTT. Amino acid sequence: CASSQDLAGPNTGELFF.

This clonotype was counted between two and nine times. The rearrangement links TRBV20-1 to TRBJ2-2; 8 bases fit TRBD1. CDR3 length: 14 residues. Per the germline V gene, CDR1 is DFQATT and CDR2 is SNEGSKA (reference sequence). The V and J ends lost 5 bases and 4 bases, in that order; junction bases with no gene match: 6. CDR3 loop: CSAAGGAGTGELFF. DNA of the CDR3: TGCAGTGCTGCAGGGGGCGCGGGCACCGGGGAGCTGTTTTTT.